The present T cell receptor beta chain was sequenced within a study of blood T cell repertoires in COVID-19. Study-level background: Researchers got acute and convalescent COVID-19 samples from the United States, Italy and Spain. Sample material is recorded as cDNA or gDNA derived from T cells, B-cell-depleted T cells, or PBMCs.

In the study's own analysis: Researchers report that nucleated cell counts were estimated from reference gene primer amplification. Assay used: immunoSEQ multiplex PCR; TCRdb lists only in-frame clones, some missing. From that table come the V and J calls and clone size; the DNA was used to work out D and trimming. The sample has about 27,000 clones; approximately 82% are singletons. In its sample, this clone was seen a few times. V was cut by 5 bases and J by 7 bases, with 8 bases left in between. CDR3 size: 12 residues. The V gene's germline CDR1 is MGHDK and CDR2 SYGVNS. The source is a man in his 70s with acute or convalescent COVID-19. This chain joins TRBV25-1 and TRBJ2-2, with a weak D call TRBD2 (6 bases). Sequencing input: peripheral blood. The CDR3 is CASSPGVGELFF. CDR3 coding DNA: TGTGCCAGCAGTCCGGGGGTCGGGGAGCTGTTTTTT.